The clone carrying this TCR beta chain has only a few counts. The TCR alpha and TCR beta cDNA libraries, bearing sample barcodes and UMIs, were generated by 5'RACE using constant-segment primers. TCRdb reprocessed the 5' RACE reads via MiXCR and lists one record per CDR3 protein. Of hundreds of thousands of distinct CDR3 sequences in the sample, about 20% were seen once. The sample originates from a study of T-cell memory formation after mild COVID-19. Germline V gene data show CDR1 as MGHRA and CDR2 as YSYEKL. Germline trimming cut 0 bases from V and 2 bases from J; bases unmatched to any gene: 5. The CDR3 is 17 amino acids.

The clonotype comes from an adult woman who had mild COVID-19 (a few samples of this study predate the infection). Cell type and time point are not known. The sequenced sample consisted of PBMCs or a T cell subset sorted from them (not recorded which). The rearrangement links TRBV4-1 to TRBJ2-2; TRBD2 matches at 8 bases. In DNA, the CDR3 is TGCGCCAGCAGCCAAGATTTGGGACTAGTCAACACCGGGGAGCTGTTTTTT. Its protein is CASSQDLGLVNTGELFF.